These 26 T cell receptor beta chains share one sample of origin, sequenced in a study of memory CD4+ T cells and cytomegalovirus serostatus. The sort gate was single viable CD3+CD4+CD8-CD45RO+ cells for memory CD4+ T cells. TCRdb's copy holds only in-frame clones and misses some; the assay was immunoSEQ multiplex PCR. Of about 56,000 clones in the sample, 82% were seen once. Material for sequencing was memory CD4+ T cells from blood. The source of these receptors is an adult in good health and CMV-seronegative.

The chain carries TRBV4-2 and TRBJ2-7; D gene uncertain. V gave up 1 base and J gave up 2 bases, with 9 bases separating them. Germline values: CDR1 LGHNA, CDR2 YNFKEQ. The CDR3 spans 14 residues. The CDR3 is CASSQAETAYEQYF. CDR3 bases: TGTGCCAGCAGCCAAGCGGAAACGGCCTACGAGCAGTACTTC.

The J gene is TRBJ2-3, the V gene TRBV19; perhaps TRBD1 as D (7 bases). V lost 7 bases and J 3 bases, leaving 17 bases between the germline ends. CDR3 length: 15 amino acids. The germline gives CDR1 LNHDA, CDR2 SQIVND (reference sequence). CDR3 region: CASTKGGGTTDTQYF. In DNA form, the CDR3 reads TGTGCCAGTACCAAAGGAGGGGGCACGACAGATACGCAGTATTTT.

For the CDR3, the DNA is TGTGCCAGCAGTGAAGTGAGTAATTCACCCCTCCACTTT. This codes for CASSEVSNSPLHF. This chain joins TRBV6-1 and TRBJ1-6; D is unresolved. CDR1 is MNHNS and CDR2 is SASEGT in the germline V gene. V was clipped by 1 base and J by 6 bases, with 4 bases between them. This CDR3 region has 13 residues.

Written as DNA, the CDR3 is TGTGCCAGCAGCTTAAGATTTTTCGAGGAAAAACTGTTTTTT. Protein: CASSLRFFEEKLFF. The rearrangement joins TRBV7-8 to TRBJ1-4; unclear D gene. Germline values: CDR1 SGHVS, CDR2 FQNEAQ. The germline V and J ends were trimmed by 2 bases and 8 bases, with 12 bases remaining between them. The CDR3 has 14 residues. The full variable domain, with the rest looked up from reference TRBV7-8 and TRBJ1-4, is GAGVSQSPRYKVAKRGQDVALRCDPISGHVSLFWYQQALGQGPEFLTYFQNEAQLDKSGLPSDRFFAERPEGSVSTLKIQRTQQEDSAVYLCASSLRFFEEKLFFGSGTQLSVL.

The V gene is TRBV7-2, the J gene TRBJ1-2, with no clear D. The CDR3 totals 15 residues. Trimming took 1 base from V and 8 from J, leaving 17 bases between them. Germline values: CDR1 SGHTA, CDR2 FQGNSA. CDR3 DNA: TGTGCCAGCAGCTTAGTGGTTGACGGAAAACGAGGCTACACCTTC. Its protein product is CASSLVVDGKRGYTF. The whole variable domain, remainder taken from reference TRBV7-2 and TRBJ1-2, is GAGVSQSPSNKVTEKGKDVELRCDPISGHTALYWYRQSLGQGLEFLIYFQGNSAPDKSGLPSDRFSAERTGGSVSTLTIQRTQQEDSAVYLCASSLVVDGKRGYTFGSGTRLTVV.

This clone was seen a handful of times. V usage is TRBV19 and J usage is TRBJ1-5; D uncertain. V lost 8 bases, J lost 3 bases, and 8 bases lay in between. The CDR3 is made up of 12 amino acids. Per germline, CDR1 LNHDA and CDR2 SQIVND (reference sequence). The CDR3 loop is CASGPYNQPQHF. The CDR3 region has the DNA TGTGCCAGTGGGCCGTACAATCAGCCCCAGCATTTT.

V usage is TRBV9 and J usage is TRBJ2-5; 11 bases fit TRBD2. V gave up 3 bases and J gave up 1 base; unmatched junction bases: 2. Germline-derived CDR1 and CDR2 are SGDLS and YYNGEE. The length of the CDR3 is 15 residues. The CDR3 region has the DNA TGTGCCAGCAGCGCTAGCGGGGGGATCCAAGAGACCCAGTACTTC. Translating gives CASSASGGIQETQYF.

The chain carries TRBV7-9 and TRBJ1-5, with 8 positions matching TRBD1. There are 14 residues in the CDR3. Germline V gene sequence: CDR1 SEHNR, CDR2 FQNEAQ (reference sequence). V was clipped by 2 bases and J by 5 bases; unmatched bases: 2. CDR3 DNA sequence: TGTGCCAGCAGCTTAAACAGGGGGGATCAGCCCCAGCATTTT. Translated, it gives CASSLNRGDQPQHF.

The V gene is TRBV6-4, the J gene TRBJ1-6; D uncertain. CDR3 length equals 14 residues. Per the germline V gene, CDR1 is MRHNA and CDR2 is SNTAGT. The V gene lost 3 bases and the J gene lost 8 bases, with 11 bases spanning the gap. In nucleotides, the CDR3 is TGTGCCAGCAGTGAAGTAATAGGCGATTCACCCCTCCACTTT. The encoded protein is CASSEVIGDSPLHF.

The chain combines TRBV6-1 with TRBJ2-1; D uncertain. The CDR3 totals 16 residues. Germline V lookup: CDR1 MNHNS, CDR2 SASEGT. V was clipped by 0 bases and J by 8 bases, with 17 bases between them. The CDR3 spells CASSEAALSGSYEQFF. The CDR3 coding sequence is TGTGCCAGCAGTGAAGCGGCCCTGAGTGGTTCCTATGAGCAGTTCTTC.

Comments on this clone: A read error may produce the germline difference seen at one junction end. This sequence joins TRBV27 and TRBJ2-3; D might be TRBD2 (5 bases). This CDR3 has 13 amino acids. Germline-derived CDR1 and CDR2 are MNHEY and SMNVEV (reference sequence). This CDR3 is CASSWRALASHTF. Here the CDR3 DNA reads TGTGCCAGCAGTTGGCGGGCCCTAGCTTCCCACACCTTT.

The chain recombines TRBV6-1 with TRBJ1-5; D remains unclear. CDR3 length: 14 residues. Germline assignment: CDR1 MNHNS and CDR2 SASEGT. Trimming shortened V by 4 bases and J by 4 bases, and 11 bases separated the two germline ends. The CDR3 region has the DNA TGTGCCAGCAGTGCGGACGGGGAAAATCAGCCCCAGCATTTT. Protein sequence: CASSADGENQPQHF.

This clone rates as medium-sized. This rearrangement joins TRBV6-4 to TRBJ2-3; TRBD1 aligns across 8 bases. The ends lost 10 bases at V and 2 bases at J; junction bases unmatched: 5. This CDR3 comprises 13 residues. Germline V gene data show CDR1 as MRHNA and CDR2 as SNTAGT. CDR3 amino acids: CATGQGHTDTQYF. The CDR3 nucleotides are TGTGCCACCGGACAGGGCCACACAGATACGCAGTATTTT.

The rearrangement uses TRBV4-2 and TRBJ1-6; D gene uncertain. The CDR3 runs 14 residues. The ends were cut back, 0 bases at V and 11 bases at J, with 11 bases in the middle. Germline V gives CDR1 LGHNA, CDR2 YNFKEQ. The CDR3 protein is CASSQETLGTPLHF. CDR3 in DNA: TGTGCCAGCAGCCAAGAGACTCTAGGGACACCCCTCCACTTT.

The chain uses TRBV14 and TRBJ2-7, with D unclear. The germline V gene has CDR1 SGHDN and CDR2 FVKESK. There are 13 residues in the CDR3. V was clipped by 4 bases and J by 1 base, with 8 bases between them. The CDR3 spells CASSPRVSYEQYF. CDR3 coding DNA: TGTGCCAGCAGCCCCCGAGTTTCCTACGAGCAGTACTTC. Supplemented by reference TRBV14 and TRBJ2-7, the full variable domain reads EAGVTQFPSHSVIEKGQTVTLRCDPISGHDNLYWYRRVMGKEIKFLLHFVKESKQDESGMPNNRFLAERTGGTYSTLKVQPAELEDSGVYFCASSPRVSYEQYFGPGTRLTVT.

The CDR3 DNA reads TGTGCCAGCAGCCAATTGACAGGGGGCGGCTTGGACACCGGGGAGCTGTTTTTT. Encoded protein: CASSQLTGGGLDTGELFF. The chain recombines TRBV4-2 with TRBJ2-2; 10 bases agree with TRBD1. V shed 2 bases and J 3 bases; nucleotides not matched to a gene: 9. CDR1 is LGHNA and CDR2 is YNFKEQ in the germline V gene. The CDR3 runs 18 residues.

The chain links TRBV29-1 to TRBJ1-3; no firm D call. This CDR3 contains 13 residues. V gave up 4 bases and J gave up 2 bases, with 9 bases separating them. Germline CDR1 is SQVTM and CDR2 is ANQGSEA. The CDR3 protein is CSVGWGAGNTIYF. The DNA of the CDR3 is TGCAGCGTTGGTTGGGGAGCTGGAAACACCATATATTTT.

The chain uses TRBV14 and TRBJ2-7, with 10 bases matching TRBD1. With 4 bases clipped from V and 6 bases from J, the junction kept 6 bases outside the gene matches. This CDR3 spans 14 amino acids. Germline V CDR1 and CDR2: SGHDN, FVKESK. The CDR3 loop is CASSPDRGLGEQYF. CDR3 nucleotide sequence: TGTGCCAGCAGCCCTGACAGGGGGCTGGGCGAGCAGTACTTC. The full variable domain, rest sourced from reference TRBV14 and TRBJ2-7, is EAGVTQFPSHSVIEKGQTVTLRCDPISGHDNLYWYRRVMGKEIKFLLHFVKESKQDESGMPNNRFLAERTGGTYSTLKVQPAELEDSGVYFCASSPDRGLGEQYFGPGTRLTVT.

The chain is built from TRBV19 and TRBJ2-1, with TRBD1 matching 8 bases. This CDR3 spans 15 amino acids. Trimming cost V 1 base and J 10 bases; bases outside gene matches: 9. CDR1 LNHDA and CDR2 SQIVND come from the germline V gene (reference sequence). CDR3 sequence (DNA): TGTGCCAGTAGTATAGGACAGGGGAGTGGGGGCGAGCAGTTCTTC. Its protein product is CASSIGQGSGGEQFF.

The rearrangement uses TRBV7-2 and TRBJ1-3; D possibly corresponds to TRBD1 (5 bases). Germline lookup yields CDR1 SGHTA and CDR2 FQGNSA. Trimming cost V 5 bases and J 4 bases, with 12 bases left between them. The CDR3 has 14 amino acids. CDR3 DNA: TGTGCCAGCAGCCCTTCAAGGGGAGGAAACACCATATATTTT. This encodes CASSPSRGGNTIYF.

The chain is built from TRBV11-2 and TRBJ1-4, with D uncertain. Germline CDR1 reads SGHAT; CDR2 reads FQNNGV. V lost 5 bases, J lost 7 bases, and 14 bases lay in between. The CDR3 length is 14 residues. The CDR3 DNA sequence: TGTGCCAGCAGCCGCCCCGGACGGGTTGAAAAACTGTTTTTT. Amino acid sequence: CASSRPGRVEKLFF.

The rearrangement links TRBV11-2 to TRBJ1-1; perhaps TRBD1 as D (5 bases). The CDR3 spans 13 residues. CDR1 SGHAT and CDR2 FQNNGV come from the germline V gene. The V end was cut by 5 bases, the J end by 0 bases, with 7 bases between. The CDR3 DNA reads as TGTGCCAGCAGCCGACAGTTGAACACTGAAGCTTTCTTT. This codes for CASSRQLNTEAFF. Full variable domain (remainder filled in from reference TRBV11-2 and TRBJ1-1): EAGVAQSPRYKIIEKRQSVAFWCNPISGHATLYWYQQILGQGPKLLIQFQNNGVVDDSQLPKDRFSAERLKGVDSTLKIQPAKLEDSAVYLCASSRQLNTEAFFGQGTRLTVV.

The V call is TRBV19, the J call TRBJ1-1; possibly TRBD1 for D (5 bases). This CDR3 has 13 amino acids. V lost 4 bases to trimming and J lost 7 bases, with 13 bases between them. In germline, CDR1 is LNHDA, CDR2 SQIVND (reference sequence). The CDR3 reads CASSRARGGEAFF. The CDR3 bases are TGTGCCAGTAGTAGGGCTCGGGGCGGTGAAGCTTTCTTT.

The V call is TRBV18, the J call TRBJ1-2; a possible D gene is TRBD1 (5 bases). V was cut by 3 bases and J by 2 bases, with 13 bases left in between. The CDR3 covers 15 residues. Germline V lookup: CDR1 KGHSH, CDR2 LQKENI. CDR3 sequence reads: CASSPSGGSNYGYTF. Written as DNA, the CDR3 is TGTGCCAGCTCACCCTCCGGGGGTTCAAACTATGGCTACACCTTC. Together with reference TRBV18 and TRBJ1-2, the CDR3 gives the full variable domain: NAGVMQNPRHLVRRRGQEARLRCSPMKGHSHVYWYRQLPEEGLKFMVYLQKENIIDESGMPKERFSAEFPKEGPSILRIQQVVRGDSAAYFCASSPSGGSNYGYTFGSGTRLTVV.

This clone has a handful of counts. The rearrangement joins TRBV10-1 to TRBJ1-5; 8 bases map to TRBD1. The germline V gene encodes CDR1 WNHNN and CDR2 SYGVQD (reference sequence). With V trimmed by 3 bases and J by 0 bases, 7 bases remained unmatched. The CDR3 is 17 residues long. The CDR3 DNA sequence: TGCGCCAGCAGTGAATGGACAGGGATGTATAGCAATCAGCCCCAGCATTTT. It yields the protein CASSEWTGMYSNQPQHF.

The chain has TRBV7-9 and TRBJ2-5; 8 bases match TRBD1. The germline V gene encodes CDR1 SEHNR and CDR2 FQNEAQ (reference sequence). This CDR3 is built from 13 residues. The V and J ends lost 4 bases and 5 bases, in that order; junction bases with no gene match: 3. CDR3 sequence: CASSSRGRETQYF. In DNA, the CDR3 is TGTGCCAGCAGCTCCAGGGGGCGGGAGACCCAGTACTTC. The variable domain in full, completed from reference TRBV7-9 and TRBJ2-5, reads DTGVSQNPRHKITKRGQNVTFRCDPISEHNRLYWYRQTLGQGPEFLTYFQNEAQLEKSRLLSDRFSAERPKGSFSTLEIQRTEQGDSAMYLCASSSRGRETQYFGPGTRLLVL.